This record looks at one T cell receptor (beta chain) sequence and its context. Profiled with immunoSEQ multiplex PCR; TCRdb holds only in-frame clones, not every one. This table has approximately 300,000 clones, 80% to 90% appearing once. This sample stems from a study of blood T cell repertoires in COVID-19. Material: PBMCs or T cells enriched from blood (not recorded which). The receptor was isolated from a woman aged 18-30 years who had recovered from COVID-19.

The DNA of the CDR3 is TGCAGCGTTGAAGAAGTCACCGGGAGGTACGTACTAGCCAAAAACATTCAGTACTTC. Its translation is CSVEEVTGRYVLAKNIQYF. The genes are TRBV29-1 and TRBJ2-4, with 7 bases lining up with TRBD2. From germline, CDR1 is SQVTM and CDR2 ANQGSEA. CDR3 length: 19 residues. The V gene end was trimmed by 0 bases and the J gene end by 0 bases; junction bases not matched to a gene: 14.